This T cell receptor beta chain was captured in a study of blood T cell repertoires in COVID-19. For the study at large: The samples span acute and convalescent COVID-19 from the United States, Italy and Spain. The cDNA or gDNA used as material had been derived from T cells, B-cell-depleted T cells, or PBMCs.

TCRdb's copy holds only in-frame clones and misses some; the assay was immunoSEQ multiplex PCR. Here the sample spans approximately 86,000 clones, approximately 80% being singletons. The germline V gene encodes CDR1 MDHEN and CDR2 SYDVKM. The CDR3 runs to 15 residues. V was clipped by 4 bases and J by 6 bases; unmatched bases: 8. The genes are TRBV28 and TRBJ1-4; 7 bases line up with TRBD1. This receptor was taken from a woman in her 70s with acute or convalescent COVID-19. Sequencing was performed on peripheral blood. In DNA form, the CDR3 reads TGTGCCAGCAGTTCAGCCGGGACAGTGGATGAAAAACTGTTTTTT. This encodes CASSSAGTVDEKLFF. Full variable domain (remainder filled in from reference TRBV28 and TRBJ1-4): DVKVTQSSRYLVKRTGEKVFLECVQDMDHENMFWYRQDPGLGLRLIYFSYDVKMKEKGDIPEGYSVSREKKERFSLILESASTNQTSMYLCASSSAGTVDEKLFFGSGTQLSVL.